The entry that follows covers one T cell receptor (beta chain) sequence. The antigen remains undetermined. This sample stems from a study of shared clonotypes between healthy human individuals. Study findings and constraints: It was only blood that was sampled, and tissue repertoires likely differ.

V was clipped by 7 bases and J by 4 bases, with 17 bases between them. The CDR3 has 15 amino acids. The germline gives CDR1 MNHNS, CDR2 SASEGT. Unsorted samples drew genomic DNA from about 100 million PBMCs. Genomic DNA from each subset was divided evenly over several immunoSEQ plates. The authors ran unsorted PBMC replicate PCRs on roughly 330 ng DNA, 32,000 or so T cell genomes. TCRdb's copy holds only in-frame clones and misses some; the assay was immunoSEQ multiplex PCR. This table has fewer than 650,000 clones, over 65% appearing once. This sequence was found in a woman between 40 and 50 years old in good health. Some clones in this sample may be carry-over from other donors' samples. Sequencing was performed on PBMCs. The chain couples TRBV6-1 to TRBJ2-1; D is possibly TRBD2 (6 bases). For the CDR3, the DNA is TGTGCCAGCAACTTGGCGGGGACTTCATACAATGAGCAGTTCTTC. This sequence encodes CASNLAGTSYNEQFF.